This T cell receptor (beta chain) emerged from a study of shared T cell receptors in the human thymus. TCRdb's table, derived via immunoSEQ multiplex PCR, lists solely in-frame clones and lacks some. The sample includes hundreds of thousands of clones, around 87% of them seen just once. The CDR3 is made up of 15 amino acids. The V and J ends lost 1 base and 5 bases, in that order; junction bases with no gene match: 5. Germline V gene lookup returns CDR1 MGHRA and CDR2 YSYEKL. The sample was also reused in another study, on human thymus T cells.

The source material was thymocytes. The chain carries TRBV4-1 and TRBJ1-1; TRBD1 agrees at 9 bases. The TCR comes from a boy under two years old with a congenital heart defect. The CDR3 nucleotides read TGCGCCAGCAGCCAAGGAGGACAGGGGATGACTGAAGCTTTCTTT. Amino acid sequence: CASSQGGQGMTEAFF.